This is a list of T cell receptor beta chains from one sample in a study of metastatic and nonmetastatic thyroid tumors. TCRdb used MiXCR to call clones anew from the PCR reads. The sample has approximately 79,000 clones, around 7.8% seen once. Sequenced sample: blood. The receptor set was obtained from a female donor with papillary thyroid cancer or a benign thyroid nodule (not recorded which). Some clones in this sample may be carry-over from other donors' samples. Each CDR3 is given with its conserved first and last residue. The D gene is left open where the match is weak. Clone sizes are given selectively: once, few, many, or a class where the clone is expanded.

length: 17; J: TRBJ2-1; V: TRBV6-1; D: TRBD1; size: medium-sized; CDR3: CASSGGTGTVTYNEQFF; DNA: TGTGCCAGCAGTGGGGGCACCGGGACAGTGACCTACAATGAGCAGTTCTTC
length: 14; J: TRBJ2-7; V: TRBV30; D: TRBD2; size: many; CDR3: CAWSRTSEPYEQYF; DNA: TGTGCCTGGAGTCGGACTAGCGAACCCTACGAGCAGTACTTC
length: 13; J: TRBJ1-3; V: TRBV24-1; D: .; size: .; CDR3: CATVGGTGNTIYF; DNA: TGTGCCACCGTGGGGGGGACTGGAAACACCATATATTTT
length: 15; J: TRBJ2-3; V: TRBV6-1; D: TRBD2; size: many; CDR3: CASSKAGGDTDTQYF; DNA: TGTGCCAGCAGTAAAGCGGGGGGGGATACAGATACGCAGTATTTT
length: 14; J: TRBJ1-2; V: TRBV3-1; D: .; size: many; CDR3: CASSQEAEIYGYTF; DNA: TGTGCCAGCAGCCAAGAGGCAGAGATCTATGGCTACACCTTC
length: 13; J: TRBJ2-3; V: TRBV6-4; D: .; size: many; CDR3: CASSDSISDTQYF; DNA: TGTGCCAGCAGTGACTCGATCTCCGATACGCAGTATTTT
length: 12; J: TRBJ2-5; V: TRBV5-1; D: .; size: many; CDR3: CASSRVQETQYF; DNA: TGCGCCAGCAGTAGGGTGCAAGAGACCCAGTACTTC
length: 13; J: TRBJ1-2; V: TRBV12-3/TRBV12-4; D: .; size: many; CDR3: CASSSRDRIDYTF; DNA: TGTGCCAGCAGTTCGAGAGACAGGATAGATTACACCTTC
length: 11; J: TRBJ2-1; V: TRBV30; D: .; size: .; CDR3: CAWSRGNEQFF; DNA: TGTGCCTGGAGTCGGGGGAATGAGCAGTTCTTC
length: 15; J: TRBJ2-7; V: TRBV7-3; D: TRBD2; size: many; CDR3: CASSVTAGGQYEQYF; DNA: TGTGCCAGCAGCGTAACAGCGGGGGGACAATACGAGCAGTACTTC
length: 16; J: TRBJ1-3; V: TRBV5-1; D: TRBD1; size: many; CDR3: CASSVQGPDSGNTIYF; DNA: TGCGCCAGCAGCGTACAGGGGCCGGACTCTGGAAACACCATATATTTT
length: 18; J: TRBJ2-3; V: TRBV12-3/TRBV12-4; D: .; size: many; CDR3: CASSLALGGADETDTQYF; DNA: TGTGCCAGCAGTTTAGCGCTAGGGGGGGCCGACGAGACAGATACGCAGTATTTT
length: 11; J: TRBJ2-2; V: TRBV30; D: .; size: many; CDR3: CARPGDGELFF; DNA: TGTGCCCGACCGGGGGACGGGGAGCTGTTTTTT
length: 16; J: TRBJ2-5; V: TRBV7-3; D: TRBD2; size: .; CDR3: CASSRMASGRQETQYF; DNA: TGTGCCAGCAGCCGAATGGCTAGCGGGCGCCAAGAGACCCAGTACTTC
length: 16; J: TRBJ2-3; V: TRBV3-1; D: .; size: many; CDR3: CASSQDIRIRTDTQYF; DNA: TGTGCCAGCAGCCAAGATATAAGGATCCGCACAGATACGCAGTATTTT
length: 13; J: TRBJ1-2; V: TRBV6-1; D: .; size: many; CDR3: CASSKGRNYGYTF; DNA: TGTGCCAGCAGTAAAGGACGGAACTATGGCTACACCTTC
length: 11; J: TRBJ2-2; V: TRBV6-1; D: .; size: many; CDR3: CASSHTRELFF; DNA: TGTGCCAGCAGCCACACCCGGGAGCTGTTTTTT